This T cell receptor (beta chain) was sequenced in a study of cytomegalovirus exposure and HLA in healthy donors. General observations from the study: Association with HLA alleles at 0.05 false discovery rate was found for 16,951 TCR beta sequences in a later analysis.

This CDR3 comprises 15 residues. Germline V gene lookup returns CDR1 SGHRS and CDR2 YFSETQ. V was cut by 9 bases and J by 0 bases, with 13 bases left in between. A multiplex PCR was run with 60 Vbeta primers and 13 Jbeta primers. Data came from immunoSEQ multiplex PCR; TCRdb stores just in-frame clones and leaves some out. The table shows some 170,000 clones, with about 65% occurring only once. In this sample, this clone turned up a few times. The antigen remains unidentified. Nominal health characterized the donors when sampled, though unrecorded immune exposures were likely. The sequence came from a woman aged 25 to 39 in good health and CMV-seronegative. The sequenced sample consisted of PBMCs. V usage is TRBV5-1 and J usage is TRBJ2-6; D might be TRBD1 (6 bases). CDR3 residues: CATESGDSGANVLTF. The CDR3 DNA sequence: TGCGCCACGGAATCAGGGGACTCTGGGGCCAACGTCCTGACTTTC.